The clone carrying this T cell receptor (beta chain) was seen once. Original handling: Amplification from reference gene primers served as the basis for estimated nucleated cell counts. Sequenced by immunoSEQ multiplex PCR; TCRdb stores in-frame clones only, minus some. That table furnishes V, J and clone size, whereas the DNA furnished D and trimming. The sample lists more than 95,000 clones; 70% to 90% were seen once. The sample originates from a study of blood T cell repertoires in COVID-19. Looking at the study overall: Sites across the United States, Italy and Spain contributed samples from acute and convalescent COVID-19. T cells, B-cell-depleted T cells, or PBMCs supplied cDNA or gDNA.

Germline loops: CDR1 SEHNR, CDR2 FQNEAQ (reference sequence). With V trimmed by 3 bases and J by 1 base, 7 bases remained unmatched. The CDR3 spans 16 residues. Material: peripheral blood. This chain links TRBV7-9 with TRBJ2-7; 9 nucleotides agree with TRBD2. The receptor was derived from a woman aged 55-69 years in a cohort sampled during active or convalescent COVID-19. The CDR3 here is CASSFHSGRMSYEQYF. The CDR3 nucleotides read TGTGCCAGCAGCTTCCATAGCGGGAGAATGTCCTACGAGCAGTACTTC.